This T cell receptor (beta chain) was sequenced during a study of T cell responses to AZD1222 COVID-19 vaccine (dated by TCRdb to about 2021). Some background on the complete study: A total of just over 230 trial participants underwent TCR sequencing, of whom nearly 210 had received two doses of AZD1222 and about 26 had received two doses of the MenACWY control vaccine. Trial participants were enrolled by age into subgroups of 18-55, 56-69 and 70-plus years, and around 150, 28 and 57 TCR-sequenced participants, respectively, were included in these subgroups. What the authors observed across the whole study: The vaccine-associated CD4 TCRs covered the entire spike protein, and the dominant responses fell in regions 160-218 and 743-854. After two AZD1222 doses, spike-specific TCR breadth and depth were significantly higher than at day 0 and than in MenACWY recipients. Most participants were white British and females outnumbered males, and the authors suggested that clonal diversity may have been underestimated. Conclusions about previously exposed vaccinees are limited, since just six AZD1222 recipients were seropositive for SARS-CoV-2 at baseline. Reportedly, almost half of the unique spike-specific TCRs recognized epitopes lying outside the regions that are mutated in the B.1.351 and B.1.1.7 variants. The 56-69-year group was small, and its depth increase did not reach significance, likely because of low power. Because no day 14 peak-response samples were available, the repertoires could be characterized only after the peak T cell response.

What this sample's time point label stands for: about 28 days (+/-7) after the second vaccine dose. Because spike-specific TCR depth and breadth did not differ between the two schedules, AZD1222 recipients who got a second dose at roughly 4 weeks were pooled with those who got a second dose at roughly 12 weeks. Samples from vaccinated people were obtained from the UK trials COV001 and COV002, which included a single-blind randomized controlled phase 2/3 trial of AZD1222 (ChAdOx1 nCoV-19) in healthy adults. For TCRbeta chain sequencing, PBMC samples were collected from trial participants at day 0 and at day 28 after the second dose. The CDR3 regions of human TCRbeta chains were analyzed by immunosequencing. In the paper's pipeline: Repertoire TCRs were checked for matches against a reference library of SARS-CoV-2-specific TCRs that had been generated using the MIRA antigen-specificity platform. Breadth meant the fraction of unique TCRs that were SARS-CoV-2-associated, whereas depth meant the fraction of total T cells that were SARS-CoV-2-associated. Each spike-specific TCR was assigned to its reactive spike region and to a CD4 or CD8 class using the MIRA data. Log10-transformed breadth and depth values were compared by one-way ANOVA with Sidak's multiple comparisons tests. TCRdb obtained this table from immuneACCESS and retained in-frame rearrangements with V and J assigned. These tables miss some clones; where compared with another copy, unresolved V genes account for less than half of the shortfall, and the remainder is unexplained. Clone size and the V and J calls come from that table; the DNA yielded D and trimming. Here the sample has 80,000 to 95,000 clones; 90% occur a single time. The ten largest clones take up roughly 5% of the sample.

This clone was observed a few times. Its antigen target is currently unknown. Per-base quality was not reported, and no clone a single base away is much larger than it. Counted from cysteine to phenylalanine, this CDR3 has 18 amino acids. Only CDR3 DNA is held: 54 bases, read in frame from base 1. Relative to germline, V is missing 0 bases and J is missing 6 bases, with 14 bases of the junction outside any gene match. For CDR1 and CDR2, the germline V gene lists MGHRA and YSYEKL. Here the chain combines TRBV4-1 and TRBJ2-3, and 8 junction bases match TRBD1. The TCR was taken from an adult who received the AZD1222 COVID-19 vaccine. Sequenced here: peripheral blood, sampled 28 days after the second AZD1222 dose. The CDR3 loop reads CASSQDAGARGLGDTQYF. In nucleotide form, the sequence is TGCGCCAGCAGCCAAGATGCCGGAGCCAGGGGGCTAGGGGATACGCAGTATTTT.